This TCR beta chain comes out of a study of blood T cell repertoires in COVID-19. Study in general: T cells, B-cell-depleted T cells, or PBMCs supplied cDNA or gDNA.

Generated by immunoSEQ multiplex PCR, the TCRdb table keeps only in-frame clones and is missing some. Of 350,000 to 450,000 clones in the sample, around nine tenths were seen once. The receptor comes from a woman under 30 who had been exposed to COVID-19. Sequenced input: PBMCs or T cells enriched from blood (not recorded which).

CDR3 nucleotide sequence: TGCGCCAGCACCCGTACCGGGACAGGGAGTCCCTACGAGCAGTACTTC. It specifies CASTRTGTGSPYEQYF. V usage is TRBV23-1 and J usage is TRBJ2-7; 9 nucleotides agree with TRBD1. TRBV23-1 belongs to the ORF category, with a function that is uncertain. Losses at the gene ends were 7 bases for V and 2 bases for J; bases not matched to a gene: 12. CDR3 length: 16 residues.